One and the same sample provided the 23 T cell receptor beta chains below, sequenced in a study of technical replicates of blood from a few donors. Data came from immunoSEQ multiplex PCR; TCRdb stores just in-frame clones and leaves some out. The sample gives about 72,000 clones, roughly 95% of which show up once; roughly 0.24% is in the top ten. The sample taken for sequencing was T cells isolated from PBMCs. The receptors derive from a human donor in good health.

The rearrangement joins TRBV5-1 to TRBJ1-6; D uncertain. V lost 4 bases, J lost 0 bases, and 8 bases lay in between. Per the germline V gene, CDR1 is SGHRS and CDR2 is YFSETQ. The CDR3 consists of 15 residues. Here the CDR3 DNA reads TGCGCCAGCAGCACGGAGAGCTCCTATAATTCACCCCTCCACTTT. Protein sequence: CASSTESSYNSPLHF.

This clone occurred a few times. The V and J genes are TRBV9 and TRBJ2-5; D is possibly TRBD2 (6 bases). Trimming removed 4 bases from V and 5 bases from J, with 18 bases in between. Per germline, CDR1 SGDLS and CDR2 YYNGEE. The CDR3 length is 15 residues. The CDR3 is CASSSRGLSGETQYF. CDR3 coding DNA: TGTGCCAGCAGCTCAAGGGGACTCTCAGGGGAGACCCAGTACTTC.

CDR3 protein: CASRKTSGLTIEQFF. For the CDR3, the DNA is TGTGCCAGCAGAAAGACTAGCGGCCTTACAATTGAGCAGTTCTTC. This rearrangement joins TRBV6-6 to TRBJ2-1, with 9 bases aligning to TRBD2. The CDR3 runs 15 residues. Germline V gene lookup returns CDR1 MNHNY and CDR2 SVGAGI (reference sequence). V lost 6 bases, J lost 9 bases, and 12 bases stayed unmatched.

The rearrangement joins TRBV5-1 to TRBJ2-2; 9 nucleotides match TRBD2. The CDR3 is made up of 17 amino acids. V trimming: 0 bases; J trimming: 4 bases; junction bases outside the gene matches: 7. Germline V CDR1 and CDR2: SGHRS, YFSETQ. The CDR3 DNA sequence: TGCGCCAGCAGCTTGGCGGCGGGGGGGCGTGTCACCGGGGAGCTGTTTTTT. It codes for CASSLAAGGRVTGELFF.

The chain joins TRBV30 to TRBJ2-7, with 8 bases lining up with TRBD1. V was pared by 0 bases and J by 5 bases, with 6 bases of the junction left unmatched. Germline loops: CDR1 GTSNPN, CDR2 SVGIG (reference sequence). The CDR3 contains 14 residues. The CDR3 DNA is TGTGCCTGGAGTGTAGGAGCAGGGGGCCACGAGCAGTACTTC. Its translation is CAWSVGAGGHEQYF. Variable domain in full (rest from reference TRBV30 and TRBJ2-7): SQTIHQWPATLVQPVGSPLSLECTVEGTSNPNLYWYRQAAGRGLQLLFYSVGIGQISSEVPQNLSASRPQDRQFILSSKKLLLSDSGFYLCAWSVGAGGHEQYFGPGTRLTVT.

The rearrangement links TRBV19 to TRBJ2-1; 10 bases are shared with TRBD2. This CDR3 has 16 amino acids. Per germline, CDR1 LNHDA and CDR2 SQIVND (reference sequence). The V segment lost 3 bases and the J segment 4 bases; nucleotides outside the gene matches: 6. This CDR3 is CASSIRASGSYNEQFF. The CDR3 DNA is TGTGCCAGTAGTATCCGAGCTAGCGGGAGTTACAATGAGCAGTTCTTC.

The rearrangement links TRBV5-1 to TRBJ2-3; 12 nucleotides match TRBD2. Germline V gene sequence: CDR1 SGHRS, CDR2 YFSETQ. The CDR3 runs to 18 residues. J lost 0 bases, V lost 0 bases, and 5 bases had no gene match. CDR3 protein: CASSLATTSGGSTDTQYF. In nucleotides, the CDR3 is TGCGCCAGCAGCTTGGCCACGACTAGCGGGGGAAGCACAGATACGCAGTATTTT.

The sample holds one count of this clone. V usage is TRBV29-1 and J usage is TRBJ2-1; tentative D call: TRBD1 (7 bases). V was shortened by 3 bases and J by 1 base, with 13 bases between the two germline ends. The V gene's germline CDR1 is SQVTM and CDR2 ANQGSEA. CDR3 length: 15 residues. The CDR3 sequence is CSVEEQGTSYNEQFF. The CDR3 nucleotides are TGCAGCGTTGAGGAACAGGGGACTTCCTACAATGAGCAGTTCTTC.

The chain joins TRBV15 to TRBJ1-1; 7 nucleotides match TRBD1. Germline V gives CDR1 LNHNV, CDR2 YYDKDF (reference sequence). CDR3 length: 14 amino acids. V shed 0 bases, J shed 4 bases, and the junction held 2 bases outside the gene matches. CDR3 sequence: CATSRDAGGTEAFF. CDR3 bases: TGTGCCACCAGCAGAGATGCAGGGGGCACTGAAGCTTTCTTT.

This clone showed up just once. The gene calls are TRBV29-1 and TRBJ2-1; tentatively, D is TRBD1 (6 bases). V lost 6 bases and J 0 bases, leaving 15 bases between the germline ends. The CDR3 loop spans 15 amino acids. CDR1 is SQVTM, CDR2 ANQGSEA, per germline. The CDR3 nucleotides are TGCAGCGTCGAGGGGGAGAGAAGCTCCTACAATGAGCAGTTCTTC. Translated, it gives CSVEGERSSYNEQFF.

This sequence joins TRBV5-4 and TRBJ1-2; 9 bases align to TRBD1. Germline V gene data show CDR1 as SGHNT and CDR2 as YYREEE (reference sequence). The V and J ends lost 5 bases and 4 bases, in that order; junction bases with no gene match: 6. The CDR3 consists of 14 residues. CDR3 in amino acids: CASRRTGDIYGYTF. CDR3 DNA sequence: TGTGCCAGCAGACGGACAGGGGATATCTATGGCTACACCTTC.

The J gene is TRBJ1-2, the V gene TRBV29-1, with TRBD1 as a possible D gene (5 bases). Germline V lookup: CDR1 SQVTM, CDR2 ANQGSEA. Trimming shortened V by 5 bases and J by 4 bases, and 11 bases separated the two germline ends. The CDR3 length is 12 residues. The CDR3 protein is CSVHRGSYGYTF. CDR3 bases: TGCAGCGTTCATCGGGGGAGCTATGGCTACACCTTC.

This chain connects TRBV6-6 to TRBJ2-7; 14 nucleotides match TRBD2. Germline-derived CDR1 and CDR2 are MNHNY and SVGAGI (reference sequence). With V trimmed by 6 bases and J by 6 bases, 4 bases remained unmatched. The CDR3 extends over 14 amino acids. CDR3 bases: TGTGCCAGCAGCGTAGGGACTAGCGGGAGCGAGCAGTACTTC. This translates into CASSVGTSGSEQYF.

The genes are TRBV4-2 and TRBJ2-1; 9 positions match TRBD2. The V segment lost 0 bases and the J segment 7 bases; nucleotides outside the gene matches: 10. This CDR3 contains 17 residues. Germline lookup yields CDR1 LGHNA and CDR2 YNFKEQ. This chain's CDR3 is CASSQDGVAGVINEQFF. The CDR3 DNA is TGTGCCAGCAGCCAAGATGGTGTAGCGGGAGTAATAAATGAGCAGTTCTTC.

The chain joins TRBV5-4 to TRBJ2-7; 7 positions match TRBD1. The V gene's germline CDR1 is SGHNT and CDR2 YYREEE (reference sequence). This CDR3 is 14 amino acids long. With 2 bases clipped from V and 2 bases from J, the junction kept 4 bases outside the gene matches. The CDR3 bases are TGTGCCAGCAGCTTCCTAGGGACAGCCTACGAGCAGTACTTC. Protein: CASSFLGTAYEQYF.

This CDR3 is CAAGGGRAIDEQFF. The DNA of the CDR3 is TGTGCCGCGGGGGGCGGGAGGGCCATCGATGAGCAGTTCTTC. The V call is TRBV6-5, the J call TRBJ2-1; 9 bases agree with TRBD2. The CDR3 extends over 14 amino acids. After removal of 11 bases from V and 8 bases from J, the junction contained 13 bases not matched to a gene. CDR1 is MNHEY and CDR2 is SVGAGI in the germline V gene.

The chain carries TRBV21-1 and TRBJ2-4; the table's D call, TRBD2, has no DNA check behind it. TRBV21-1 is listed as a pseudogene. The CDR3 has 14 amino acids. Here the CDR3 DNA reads TGTGCCAGCAAAAGACTTCTAGCCAAAAACATTCAGTACTTC. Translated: CASKRLLAKNIQYF.

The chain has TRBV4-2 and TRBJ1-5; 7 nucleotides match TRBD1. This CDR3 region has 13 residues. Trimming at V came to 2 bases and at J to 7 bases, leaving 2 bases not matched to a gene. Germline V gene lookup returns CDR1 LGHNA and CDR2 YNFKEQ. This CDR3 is CASSQQGDQPQHF. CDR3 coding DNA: TGTGCCAGCAGCCAACAGGGGGACCAGCCCCAGCATTTT.

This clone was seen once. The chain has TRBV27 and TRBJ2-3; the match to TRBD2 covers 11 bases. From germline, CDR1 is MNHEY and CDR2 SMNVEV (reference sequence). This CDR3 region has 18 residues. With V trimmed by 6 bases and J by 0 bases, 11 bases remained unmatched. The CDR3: CASRRVGTSGDSTDTQYF. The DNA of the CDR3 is TGTGCCAGCAGGCGAGTTGGGACTAGCGGAGATAGCACAGATACGCAGTATTTT.

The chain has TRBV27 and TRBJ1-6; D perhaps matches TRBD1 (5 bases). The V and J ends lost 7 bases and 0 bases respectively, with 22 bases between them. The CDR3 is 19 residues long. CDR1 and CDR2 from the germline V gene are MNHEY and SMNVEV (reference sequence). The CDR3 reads CASTSGGEFLSSYNSPLHF. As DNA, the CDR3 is TGTGCCAGCACCTCAGGAGGGGAGTTTCTGAGCTCCTATAATTCACCCCTCCACTTT.

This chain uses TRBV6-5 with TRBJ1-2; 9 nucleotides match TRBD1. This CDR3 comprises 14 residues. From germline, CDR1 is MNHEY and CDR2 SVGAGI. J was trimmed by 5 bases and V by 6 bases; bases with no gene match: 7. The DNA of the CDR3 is TGTGCCAGCAGACCAGGGGACAGGGTGTATGGCTACACCTTC. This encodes CASRPGDRVYGYTF.

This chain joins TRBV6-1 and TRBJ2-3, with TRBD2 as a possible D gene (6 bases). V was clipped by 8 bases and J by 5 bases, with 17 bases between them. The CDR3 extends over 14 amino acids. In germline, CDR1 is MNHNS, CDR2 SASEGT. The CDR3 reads CASSGAGPGDTQYF. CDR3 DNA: TGTGCCAGCTCTGGGGCGGGACCTGGAGATACGCAGTATTTT.

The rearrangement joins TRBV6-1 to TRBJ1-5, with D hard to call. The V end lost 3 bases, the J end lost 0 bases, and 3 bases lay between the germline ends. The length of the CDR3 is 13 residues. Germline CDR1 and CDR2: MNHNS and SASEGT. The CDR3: CASSDNSNQPQHF. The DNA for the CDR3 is TGTGCCAGCAGTGACAATAGCAATCAGCCCCAGCATTTT.